The 27 T cell receptor beta chains below were found in one sample sequenced in a study of cytomegalovirus exposure and HLA in healthy donors. The PCR ran on 60 Vbeta and 13 Jbeta primers. TCRdb's copy holds only in-frame clones and misses some; the assay was immunoSEQ multiplex PCR. The sample shows some 90,000 clones, about 70% of them seen only once. Sequenced input: PBMCs. The source is a man aged 55 to 70 in good health and CMV-seronegative.

The V call is TRBV27, the J call TRBJ1-5, with D maybe TRBD1 (6 bases). V lost 6 bases to trimming and J lost 5 bases, with 17 bases between them. Germline CDR1 and CDR2: MNHEY and SMNVEV (reference sequence). There are 15 residues in the CDR3. In DNA form, the CDR3 reads TGTGCCAGCAGCCAAGGGGACAATATCTATCAGCCCCAGCATTTT. This codes for CASSQGDNIYQPQHF.

CDR3 sequence: CASSQYEQYF. CDR3 nucleotide sequence: TGCGCCAGCAGTCAATACGAGCAGTACTTC. The V call is TRBV10-1, the J call TRBJ2-7; D remains ambiguous. Trimming took off 5 bases at V and 4 bases at J, with 3 bases between the two ends. Per germline, CDR1 WNHNN and CDR2 SYGVQD (reference sequence). The CDR3 totals 10 residues.

This chain connects TRBV2 to TRBJ2-5; 10 bases fit TRBD2. The CDR3 contains 14 residues. The V and J ends lost 6 bases and 5 bases, in that order; junction bases with no gene match: 6. Germline CDR1 reads SNHLY; CDR2 reads FYNNEI. The CDR3, as DNA: TGTGCCAGCAGCCGACTAGCGGGTGGGGAGACCCAGTACTTC. It is translated as CASSRLAGGETQYF.

This clone was counted once. The chain has TRBV29-1 and TRBJ2-1; TRBD2 agrees at 16 bases. The CDR3 sequence is 17 residues long. CDR1 and CDR2 from the germline V gene are SQVTM and ANQGSEA. J gave up 4 bases and V 5 bases, and 8 bases lay outside the gene matches. CDR3 sequence reads: CSVPGLAGGDKYNEQFF. The CDR3, as DNA: TGCAGCGTTCCGGGACTAGCGGGAGGGGACAAATACAATGAGCAGTTCTTC.

The chain joins TRBV6-5 to TRBJ1-4; TRBD1 matches at 10 bases. The CDR3 consists of 15 residues. CDR1 and CDR2 (germline): MNHEY, SVGAGI. Trimming at V came to 2 bases and at J to 7 bases, leaving 4 bases not matched to a gene. The CDR3 coding sequence is TGTGCCAGCAGTTACATGGGACAGGGGACTGAAAAACTGTTTTTT. Translation: CASSYMGQGTEKLFF.

This sequence joins TRBV19 and TRBJ2-2; D gene uncertain. The CDR3 length is 14 residues. Germline V lookup: CDR1 LNHDA, CDR2 SQIVND (reference sequence). V was clipped by 3 bases and J by 5 bases, with 10 bases between them. CDR3 nucleotides: TGTGCCAGTAGTATCAACTTCCGAACCGGGGAGCTGTTTTTT. This sequence encodes CASSINFRTGELFF. Complete variable domain (other parts from reference TRBV19 and TRBJ2-2): DGGITQSPKYLFRKEGQNVTLSCEQNLNHDAMYWYRQDPGQGLRLIYYSQIVNDFQKGDIAEGYSVSREKKESFPLTVTSAQKNPTAFYLCASSINFRTGELFFGEGSRLTVL.

The genes are TRBV6-1 and TRBJ2-1, with TRBD1 identical over 7 bases. The CDR3 loop spans 14 amino acids. The J segment lost 9 bases and the V segment lost 3 bases, leaving 8 bases of the junction unmatched. The germline gives CDR1 MNHNS, CDR2 SASEGT. CDR3 protein: CASSESRGGSEQFF. Written as DNA, the CDR3 is TGTGCCAGCAGTGAGAGTCGAGGGGGCAGTGAGCAGTTCTTC.

The CDR3 nucleotides are TGTGCCAGCAGCTCTCATAACTACAGACAGTCCCCTTACGAGCAGTACTTC. Translated, it gives CASSSHNYRQSPYEQYF. The chain carries TRBV5-4 and TRBJ2-7; D may be TRBD1 (5 bases). Germline V lookup: CDR1 SGHNT, CDR2 YYREEE (reference sequence). The CDR3 has 17 residues. V was trimmed by 3 bases and J by 4 bases, leaving 23 bases between them.

This clone was found once. This sequence joins TRBV6-5 and TRBJ2-7; possibly TRBD1 for D (5 bases). Looked up from germline, CDR1 is MNHEY and CDR2 is SVGAGI. The CDR3 contains 16 residues. Trimming cost V 0 bases and J 0 bases, with 12 bases left between them. The DNA of the CDR3 is TGTGCCAGCAGTTACTCGTACACAGGAAGCTCCTACGAGCAGTACTTC. It encodes CASSYSYTGSSYEQYF.

This chain connects TRBV5-4 to TRBJ1-1; D is perhaps TRBD1 (6 bases). CDR3 size: 14 residues. The V end was cut by 1 base, the J end by 4 bases, with 11 bases between. Germline CDR1 and CDR2: SGHNT and YYREEE (reference sequence). CDR3 in DNA: TGTGCCAGCAGCTTGACTCAGGGGAGCACTGAAGCTTTCTTT. Protein sequence: CASSLTQGSTEAFF. Based on the CDR3 plus reference TRBV5-4 and TRBJ1-1, the full variable domain is ETGVTQSPTHLIKTRGQQVTLRCSSQSGHNTVSWYQQALGQGPQFIFQYYREEENGRGNFPPRFSGLQFPNYSSELNVNALELDDSALYLCASSLTQGSTEAFFGQGTRLTVV.

The sample holds a few counts of this clone. The junction departs from germline at one end; a sequencing error may be responsible. Other DNA sequences from this sample encode an identical CDR3 as well. The genes are TRBV7-7 and TRBJ2-1; 10 bases fit TRBD1. CDR1 is SSHAT, CDR2 FNYEAQ, per germline (reference sequence). CDR3 size: 14 residues. CDR3 sequence reads: CASSLDRGNNEQFF. For the CDR3, the DNA is TGTGCTAGCAGCCTGGACAGGGGGAACAATGAGCAGTTCTTC.

V and J are TRBV7-2 and TRBJ1-5; D uncertain. This CDR3 is 16 amino acids long. Trimming took off 0 bases at V and 2 bases at J, with 11 bases between the two ends. Looked up from germline, CDR1 is SGHTA and CDR2 is FQGNSA. In DNA, the CDR3 is TGTGCCAGCAGCTTAGCGAGGGAGGCGGGCAATCAGCCCCAGCATTTT. It is translated as CASSLAREAGNQPQHF.

In DNA form, the CDR3 reads TGTGCCAGCCTGGCGGGGGGGCGCAAGGAAAAACTGTTTTTT. The encoded protein is CASLAGGRKEKLFF. V and J are TRBV2 and TRBJ1-4, with D maybe TRBD1 (6 bases). Germline V gives CDR1 SNHLY, CDR2 FYNNEI. V was cut by 8 bases and J by 8 bases, with 18 bases left in between. This CDR3 is built from 14 residues.

This sequence joins TRBV7-8 and TRBJ1-5, with D unclear. The V and J ends lost 0 bases and 5 bases respectively, with 5 bases between them. Germline CDR1 and CDR2: SGHVS and FQNEAQ. This CDR3 spans 13 amino acids. CDR3 DNA sequence: TGTGCCAGCAGCTTAGCTGAGTATCAGCCCCAGCATTTT. Protein product: CASSLAEYQPQHF.

This chain connects TRBV5-4 to TRBJ2-5; 10 positions match TRBD1. The ends lost 3 bases at V and 5 bases at J; junction bases unmatched: 13. The length of the CDR3 is 17 residues. Germline values: CDR1 SGHNT, CDR2 YYREEE (reference sequence). The CDR3 nucleotides read TGTGCCAGCAGCTCGCCGGGACAGGGGAGCGGGGTGGAGACCCAGTACTTC. It encodes CASSSPGQGSGVETQYF.

The chain recombines TRBV28 with TRBJ2-2; possibly TRBD2 for D (6 bases). The CDR3 length is 15 residues. Germline CDR1 MDHEN, CDR2 SYDVKM. V gave up 5 bases and J gave up 12 bases, with 22 bases separating them. In nucleotides, the CDR3 is TGTGCCAGCAGTACCCCCGGGAGTACTTGGAATAAGCTGTTTTTT. Translated, it gives CASSTPGSTWNKLFF. The full variable domain, completed using reference TRBV28 and TRBJ2-2, is DVKVTQSSRYLVKRTGEKVFLECVQDMDHENMFWYRQDPGLGLRLIYFSYDVKMKEKGDIPEGYSVSREKKERFSLILESASTNQTSMYLCASSTPGSTWNKLFFGEGSRLTVL.

The rearrangement joins TRBV6-1 to TRBJ2-1; 8 positions match TRBD2. The V gene end was trimmed by 1 base and the J gene end by 7 bases; junction bases not matched to a gene: 24. This CDR3 is 21 amino acids long. Germline assignment: CDR1 MNHNS and CDR2 SASEGT. CDR3 protein: CASSEGTSGPYSIRLRNEQFF. The CDR3 nucleotides read TGTGCCAGCAGTGAAGGCACTAGCGGCCCCTATAGCATCCGTTTAAGAAATGAGCAGTTCTTC.

This rearrangement joins TRBV7-9 to TRBJ2-1; D gene unclear. CDR3 size: 12 residues. V dropped 3 bases and J dropped 4 bases, with 4 bases sitting between them. CDR1 SEHNR and CDR2 FQNEAQ come from the germline V gene (reference sequence). The DNA for the CDR3 is TGTGCCAGCAGCTTTCAATACAATGAGCAGTTCTTC. Its protein is CASSFQYNEQFF.

This clone was observed a few times. The V gene is TRBV7-9, the J gene TRBJ2-5; no reliable D call. Trimming stripped 3 bases from V and 3 bases from J, with 8 bases between. The CDR3 spans 13 residues. The germline CDR1 and CDR2 sequences are SEHNR and FQNEAQ (reference sequence). CDR3 in amino acids: CASSLNSKETQYF. The CDR3 region has the DNA TGTGCCAGCAGCTTGAACAGCAAAGAGACCCAGTACTTC.

The rearrangement uses TRBV28 and TRBJ2-1, with TRBD2 identical over 7 bases. CDR3 length equals 16 residues. V dropped 8 bases and J dropped 0; count of bases not matched to a gene: 10. Germline CDR1 MDHEN, CDR2 SYDVKM. The CDR3 reads CASEGMLADSYNEQFF. CDR3 sequence (DNA): TGTGCCAGCGAGGGGATGCTAGCGGACTCCTACAATGAGCAGTTCTTC.

The rearrangement uses TRBV6-1 and TRBJ2-5; 8 bases line up with TRBD2. This CDR3 comprises 15 residues. Germline-derived CDR1 and CDR2 are MNHNS and SASEGT. V lost 1 base to trimming and J lost 3 bases; unmatched junction nucleotides: 4. The CDR3 loop reads CASSEGSGGKETQYF. DNA of the CDR3: TGTGCCAGCAGTGAAGGGAGCGGGGGTAAAGAGACCCAGTACTTC.

V gene TRBV2 combines with J gene TRBJ2-3, with 11 positions matching TRBD2. V dropped 6 bases and J dropped 8; count of bases not matched to a gene: 4. Germline V gene data show CDR1 as SNHLY and CDR2 as FYNNEI. This CDR3 is built from 13 residues. The CDR3 protein is CASSPGTSGTQYF. The CDR3 bases are TGTGCCAGCAGCCCCGGGACTAGCGGTACGCAGTATTTT. Full variable domain (remainder filled in from reference TRBV2 and TRBJ2-3): EPEVTQTPSHQVTQMGQEVILRCVPISNHLYFYWYRQILGQKVEFLVSFYNNEISEKSEIFDDQFSVERPDGSNFTLKIRSTKLEDSAMYFCASSPGTSGTQYFGPGTRLTVL.

The chain joins TRBV6-1 to TRBJ2-7, with D maybe TRBD1 (6 bases). V was shortened by 6 bases and J by 5 bases, with 14 bases between the two germline ends. Per germline, CDR1 MNHNS and CDR2 SASEGT. The CDR3 contains 13 residues. Written as DNA, the CDR3 is TGTGCCAGCAGATGGGACACAGGGAACGAGCAGTACTTC. Translated, it gives CASRWDTGNEQYF.

The J gene is TRBJ1-2, the V gene TRBV9; D unclear. The length of the CDR3 is 14 residues. Germline values: CDR1 SGDLS, CDR2 YYNGEE. V lost 0 bases to trimming and J lost 4 bases, with 10 bases between them. The CDR3 sequence: CASSVELEPYGYTF. DNA for the CDR3: TGTGCCAGCAGCGTAGAGTTAGAGCCCTATGGCTACACCTTC.

The chain links TRBV5-1 to TRBJ1-2; TRBD1 matches at 8 bases. CDR1 and CDR2 (germline): SGHRS, YFSETQ. There are 13 residues in the CDR3. The trim removed 2 bases at V and 9 bases at J, leaving 6 bases unmatched. Here the CDR3 reads CASSFRTGNSYTF. CDR3 DNA sequence: TGCGCCAGCAGCTTCCGGACAGGGAATAGCTACACCTTC.

This clone showed up just a few times. CDR3 in DNA: TGTGCCAGCAGTGAAGGGGGGACAGGGGGAGATGAGCAGTTCTTC. It translates to CASSEGGTGGDEQFF. The chain couples TRBV6-1 to TRBJ2-1; 11 positions match TRBD1. CDR1 is MNHNS and CDR2 is SASEGT in the germline V gene. J was trimmed by 8 bases and V by 1 base; bases with no gene match: 4. This CDR3 is 15 amino acids long.

V usage is TRBV4-3 and J usage is TRBJ2-7; TRBD1 aligns across 10 bases. V was clipped by 1 base and J by 4 bases; unmatched bases: 4. Germline CDR1 is LGHNA and CDR2 is YSLEER. The CDR3 has 15 amino acids. CDR3 in amino acids: CASSQAGTGEYEQYF. DNA of the CDR3: TGCGCCAGCAGCCAAGCCGGGACAGGGGAATACGAGCAGTACTTC.